This T cell receptor beta chain derives from a study of blood T cells in healthy people across ages. Next came a second PCR, run for about 6 to 11 cycles, which used a sample-barcoded 5' primer along with a J-beta primer mix. TCRdb redid the calling of the 5' RACE reads with MiXCR, one entry per CDR3 protein. The repertoire has more than 650,000 distinct CDR3 sequences, 53% of them found once; the top ten carry approximately 40%. The CDR3 runs to 16 residues. Germline V lookup: CDR1 SGHTA, CDR2 FQGTGA. V lost 4 bases and J lost 11, with 26 bases in between. The clonotype originates from a man older than 75 in good health. Sequencing was performed on blood. The rearrangement links TRBV7-3 to TRBJ2-5; possible D gene TRBD2, 6 bases. CDR3 DNA: TGTGCCAGCAGCTCTGCAGTAGCGGCTACCTACAATGAGCAGTACTTC. It codes for CASSSAVAATYNEQYF.